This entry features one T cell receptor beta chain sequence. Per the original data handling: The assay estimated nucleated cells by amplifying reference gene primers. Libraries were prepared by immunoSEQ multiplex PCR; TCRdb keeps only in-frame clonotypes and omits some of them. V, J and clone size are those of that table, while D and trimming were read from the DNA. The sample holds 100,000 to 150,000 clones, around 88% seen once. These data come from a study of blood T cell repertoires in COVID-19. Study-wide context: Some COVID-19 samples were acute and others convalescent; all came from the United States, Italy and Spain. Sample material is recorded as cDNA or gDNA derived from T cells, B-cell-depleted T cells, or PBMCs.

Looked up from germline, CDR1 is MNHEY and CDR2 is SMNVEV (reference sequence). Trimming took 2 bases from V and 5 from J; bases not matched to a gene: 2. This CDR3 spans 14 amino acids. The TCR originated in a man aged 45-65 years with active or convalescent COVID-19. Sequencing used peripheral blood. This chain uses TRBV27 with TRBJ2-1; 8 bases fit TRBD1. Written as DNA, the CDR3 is TGTGCCAGCAGTTTAGGGACAGGTAACAATGAGCAGTTCTTC. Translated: CASSLGTGNNEQFF.